The 16 T cell receptor beta chains below all came from one sample that was sequenced in a study of T-cell reconstitution after alpha-beta-depleted transplantation in children listed by TCRdb under 2016. The treatment or condition label for this specimen denotes: allogeneic hematopoietic cell transplantation with graft depleted of TCRalphabeta T cells and CD19 B cells. Preparation of the library involved PCR. The sequencer was an Illumina HiSeq 2500. TCR library preparation used molecular barcoding, with unique molecular identifiers applied to normalize quantification of the TCRbeta repertoire. TCRdb redid the processing of the public reads, applying fastp at Q25 and MiXCR, and retained in-frame beta chains. Rows matching on CDR3 protein sequence are summarized as one entry with the most common DNA and genes. The sample contains about 600,000 distinct CDR3 sequences, around 13% of them found a single time. The biggest ten clones account for 2.2% of the sample.

This specimen was PBMCs, mostly from graft donor cells, taken 360 days after TCRalphabeta/CD19-depleted stem cell transplant. These receptors were taken from a male patient younger than 18 who had a stem cell transplant for acute myeloid leukemia, so the T cells may come from the graft donor.

This clonotype was found many times. The chain is built from TRBV20-1 and TRBJ2-7; 8 nucleotides line up with TRBD2. Germline trimming cut 3 bases from V and 3 bases from J; bases unmatched to any gene: 7. The CDR3 has 14 amino acids. Germline V lookup: CDR1 DFQATT, CDR2 SNEGSKA (reference sequence). The CDR3: CSARDLAGIYEQYF. The CDR3 coding sequence is TGCAGTGCTAGGGACCTAGCGGGTATCTACGAGCAGTACTTC.

The chain employs TRBV7-2 and TRBJ2-1; 7 bases fit TRBD2. Germline loops: CDR1 SGHTA, CDR2 FQGNSA. CDR3 length equals 17 residues. With V trimmed by 5 bases and J by 2 bases, 12 bases remained unmatched. CDR3 in amino acids: CASSRGVLGVAYNEQFF. The CDR3 DNA sequence: TGTGCCAGCAGCCGGGGGGTACTGGGAGTCGCCTACAATGAGCAGTTCTTC.

This clonotype was counted a few times. The chain combines TRBV28 with TRBJ2-1; no definite D call. The CDR3 extends over 14 amino acids. Trimming took 3 bases from V and 4 from J, leaving 10 bases between them. Germline V gene lookup returns CDR1 MDHEN and CDR2 SYDVKM. For the CDR3, the DNA is TGTGCCAGCAGTTTCGAGACTCTTTACAATGAGCAGTTCTTC. It yields the protein CASSFETLYNEQFF.

The gene calls are TRBV5-1 and TRBJ2-1; weak D call: TRBD2 (6 bases). From germline, CDR1 is SGHRS and CDR2 YFSETQ. The CDR3 runs 16 residues. V was trimmed by 3 bases and J by 3 bases, leaving 16 bases between them. The CDR3: CASSSHETRHYNEQFF. DNA for the CDR3: TGCGCCAGCAGCTCCCATGAGACTAGACACTACAATGAGCAGTTCTTC.

This clonotype turned up a few times. The chain has TRBV4-3 and TRBJ2-7; 10 nucleotides align to TRBD2. V lost 1 base to trimming and J lost 5 bases; unmatched junction nucleotides: 14. CDR1 and CDR2 (germline): LGHNA, YSLEER. The CDR3 extends over 18 amino acids. Written as DNA, the CDR3 is TGCGCCAGCAGCCAAGTATCGCTAGCGGGAGACTTACCCCACGAGCAGTACTTC. Encoded protein: CASSQVSLAGDLPHEQYF.

This chain connects TRBV7-8 to TRBJ2-1; D is ambiguous. Trimming took off 5 bases at V and 0 bases at J, with 17 bases between the two ends. The CDR3 covers 17 residues. Germline loops: CDR1 SGHVS, CDR2 FQNEAQ. The CDR3 bases are TGTGCCAGCAGCCCCCCGGTGTATCACCCCTCCTACAATGAGCAGTTCTTC. This encodes CASSPPVYHPSYNEQFF.

On this clonotype itself: A clone one base away is much larger, so this may be a read error. This chain uses TRBV6-2 or TRBV6-3 with TRBJ2-7, with D perhaps matching TRBD2 (5 bases). Trimming took off 0 bases at V and 5 bases at J, with 11 bases between the two ends. The CDR3 runs 14 residues. Germline lookup yields CDR1 MNHEY and CDR2 SVGEGT. Written as DNA, the CDR3 is TGTGCCAGCAGTTACTCTCTCGGAGGCCACGAGCAGTACTTC. This gives the protein CASSYSLGGHEQYF.

This clonotype appeared many times. V gene TRBV27 combines with J gene TRBJ1-5; no reliable D call. Germline V gene data show CDR1 as MNHEY and CDR2 as SMNVEV (reference sequence). This CDR3 has 11 amino acids. V was shortened by 4 bases and J by 5 bases, with 3 bases between the two germline ends. The CDR3 loop is CASSYDQPQHF. In DNA form, the CDR3 reads TGTGCCAGCAGTTATGATCAGCCCCAGCATTTT.

The sample holds a few counts of this clonotype. This rearrangement joins TRBV7-6 to TRBJ2-3, with D maybe TRBD2 (6 bases). V was pared by 4 bases and J by 0 bases, with 14 bases between. The CDR3 extends over 16 amino acids. The V gene's germline CDR1 is SGHVS and CDR2 FNYEAQ. The CDR3 sequence is CASSSLTSKSTDTQYF. The CDR3 DNA sequence: TGTGCCAGCAGCTCCCTGACTAGTAAGAGCACAGATACGCAGTATTTT. Filled out from reference TRBV7-6 and TRBJ2-3, the complete variable domain reads GAGVSQSPRYKVTKRGQDVALRCDPISGHVSLYWYRQALGQGPEFLTYFNYEAQQDKSGLPNDRFSAERPEGSISTLTIQRTEQRDSAMYRCASSSLTSKSTDTQYFGPGTRLTVL.

The J gene is TRBJ2-3, the V gene TRBV7-9; no definite D call. The CDR3 runs 13 residues. Trimming left V 2 bases short and J 3 bases short, with 6 bases between. Germline V gene sequence: CDR1 SEHNR, CDR2 FQNEAQ (reference sequence). The CDR3 coding sequence is TGTGCCAGCAGCTTAACAGAAACAGATACGCAGTATTTT. Translated: CASSLTETDTQYF.

This chain links TRBV11-1 with TRBJ2-3; TRBD2 matches 12 bases. The CDR3 is 18 amino acids. Per the germline V gene, CDR1 is SGHAT and CDR2 is FQDESV (reference sequence). With V trimmed by 5 bases and J by 6 bases, 15 bases remained unmatched. CDR3 coding DNA: TGTGCCAGCAGCCTCCGTCTCCTTCGGACTAGCGGGAATGATACGCAGTATTTT. Encoded protein: CASSLRLLRTSGNDTQYF.

This clonotype has ten or more counts. The J gene is TRBJ2-7, the V gene TRBV25-1, with 8 bases aligning to TRBD1. From germline, CDR1 is MGHDK and CDR2 SYGVNS. This CDR3 region has 14 residues. The V gene end was trimmed by 3 bases and the J gene end by 4 bases; junction bases not matched to a gene: 5. This CDR3 reads CASSDRDRIYEQYF. DNA of the CDR3: TGTGCCAGCAGTGATCGGGACAGGATTTACGAGCAGTACTTC.

V gene TRBV28 combines with J gene TRBJ1-2; 8 bases line up with TRBD1. The CDR3 covers 14 residues. Germline V lookup: CDR1 MDHEN, CDR2 SYDVKM. V shed 4 bases, J shed 4 bases, and the junction held 5 bases outside the gene matches. CDR3 region: CASSSDRVGYGYTF. The CDR3 DNA reads TGTGCCAGCAGTTCGGACAGGGTAGGCTATGGCTACACCTTC.

The chain links TRBV7-2 to TRBJ2-7; D is perhaps TRBD2 (6 bases). CDR3 length equals 16 residues. V lost 1 base and J 2 bases, leaving 15 bases between the germline ends. Germline assignment: CDR1 SGHTA and CDR2 FQGNSA. The CDR3 reads CASSLGASSVAYEQYF. DNA of the CDR3: TGTGCCAGCAGCTTAGGGGCCTCTAGCGTAGCCTACGAGCAGTACTTC. Combining the CDR3 with reference TRBV7-2 and TRBJ2-7 gives the whole variable domain GAGVSQSPSNKVTEKGKDVELRCDPISGHTALYWYRQSLGQGLEFLIYFQGNSAPDKSGLPSDRFSAERTGGSVSTLTIQRTQQEDSAVYLCASSLGASSVAYEQYFGPGTRLTVT.

The chain employs TRBV5-1 and TRBJ2-5; perhaps TRBD1 as D (7 bases). CDR1 and CDR2 (germline): SGHRS, YFSETQ. Trimming shortened V by 1 base and J by 2 bases, and 15 bases separated the two germline ends. CDR3 size: 16 residues. The CDR3 DNA reads as TGCGCCAGCAGCTTGATATGGAGGGGGCTACAAGAGACCCAGTACTTC. Its translation: CASSLIWRGLQETQYF.

This clonotype was seen at least ten times. This chain joins TRBV12-3 or TRBV12-4 and TRBJ2-1, with 7 bases fitting TRBD2. The ends lost 3 bases at V and 6 bases at J; junction bases unmatched: 17. The CDR3 is made up of 18 amino acids. Here the CDR3 DNA reads TGTGCCAGCAGTTTTAGCGGGCCCGGAAGAGGAAACCCCAATGAGCAGTTCTTC. Translated, it gives CASSFSGPGRGNPNEQFF.